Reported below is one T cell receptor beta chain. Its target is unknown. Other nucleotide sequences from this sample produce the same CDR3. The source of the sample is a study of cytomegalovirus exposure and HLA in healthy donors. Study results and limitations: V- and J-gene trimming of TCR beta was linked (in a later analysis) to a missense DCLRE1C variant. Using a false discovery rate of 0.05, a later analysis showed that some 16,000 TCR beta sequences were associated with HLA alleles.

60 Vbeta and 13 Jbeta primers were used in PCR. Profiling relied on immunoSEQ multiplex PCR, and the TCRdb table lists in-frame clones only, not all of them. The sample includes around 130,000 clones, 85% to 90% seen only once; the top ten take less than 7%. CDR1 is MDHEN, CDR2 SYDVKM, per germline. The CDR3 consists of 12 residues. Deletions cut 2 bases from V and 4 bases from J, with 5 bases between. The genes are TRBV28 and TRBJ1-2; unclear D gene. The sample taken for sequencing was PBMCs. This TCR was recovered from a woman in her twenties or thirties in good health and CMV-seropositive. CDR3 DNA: TGTGCCAGCAGTTTACGGGGCTATGGCTACACCTTC. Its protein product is CASSLRGYGYTF.